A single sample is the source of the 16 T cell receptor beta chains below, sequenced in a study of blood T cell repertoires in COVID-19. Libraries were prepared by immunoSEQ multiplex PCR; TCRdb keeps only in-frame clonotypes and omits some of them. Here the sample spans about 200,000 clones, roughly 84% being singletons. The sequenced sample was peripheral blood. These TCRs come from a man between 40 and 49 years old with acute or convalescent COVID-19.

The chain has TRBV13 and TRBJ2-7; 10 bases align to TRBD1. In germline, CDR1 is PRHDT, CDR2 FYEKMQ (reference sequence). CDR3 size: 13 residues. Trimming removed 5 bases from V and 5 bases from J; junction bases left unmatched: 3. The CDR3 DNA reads TGTGCCAGCAGCCCCGACAGGGGGCACGAGCAGTACTTC. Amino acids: CASSPDRGHEQYF. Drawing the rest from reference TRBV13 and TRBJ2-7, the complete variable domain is AAGVIQSPRHLIKEKRETATLKCYPIPRHDTVYWYQQGPGQDPQFLISFYEKMQSDKGSIPDRFSAQQFSDYHSELNMSSLELGDSALYFCASSPDRGHEQYFGPGTRLTVT.

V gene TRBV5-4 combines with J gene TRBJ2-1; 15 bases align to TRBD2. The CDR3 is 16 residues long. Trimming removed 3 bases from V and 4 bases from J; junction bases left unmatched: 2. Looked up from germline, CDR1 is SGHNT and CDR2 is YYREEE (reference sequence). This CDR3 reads CASSWGLAGGYNEQFF. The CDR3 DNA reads TGTGCCAGCAGCTGGGGACTAGCGGGGGGATACAATGAGCAGTTCTTC.

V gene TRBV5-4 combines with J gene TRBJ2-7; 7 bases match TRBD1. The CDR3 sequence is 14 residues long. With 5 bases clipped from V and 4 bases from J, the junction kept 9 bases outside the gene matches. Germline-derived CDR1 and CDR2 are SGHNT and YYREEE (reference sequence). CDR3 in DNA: TGTGCCAGCAGTTCTGATAGACAGGGATACGAGCAGTACTTC. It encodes CASSSDRQGYEQYF.

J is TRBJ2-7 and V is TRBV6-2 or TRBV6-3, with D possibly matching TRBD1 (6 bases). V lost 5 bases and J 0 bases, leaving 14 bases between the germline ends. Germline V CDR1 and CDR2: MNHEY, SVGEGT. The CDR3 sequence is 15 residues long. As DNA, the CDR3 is TGTGCCAGCAGTAGGGGGACCCACTACTCCTACGAGCAGTACTTC. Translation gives CASSRGTHYSYEQYF.

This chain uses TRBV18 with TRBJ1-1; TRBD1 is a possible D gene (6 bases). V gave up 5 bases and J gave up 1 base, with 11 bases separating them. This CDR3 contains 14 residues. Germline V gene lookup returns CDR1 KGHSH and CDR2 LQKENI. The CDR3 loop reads CASSTDRTNTEAFF. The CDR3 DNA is TGTGCCAGCTCAACAGACAGGACGAACACTGAAGCTTTCTTT.

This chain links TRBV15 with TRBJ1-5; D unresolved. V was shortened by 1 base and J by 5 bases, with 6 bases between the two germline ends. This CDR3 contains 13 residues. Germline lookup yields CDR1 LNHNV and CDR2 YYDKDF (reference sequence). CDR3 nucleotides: TGTGCCACCAGCAGAGGCGGAGATCAGCCCCAGCATTTT. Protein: CATSRGGDQPQHF.

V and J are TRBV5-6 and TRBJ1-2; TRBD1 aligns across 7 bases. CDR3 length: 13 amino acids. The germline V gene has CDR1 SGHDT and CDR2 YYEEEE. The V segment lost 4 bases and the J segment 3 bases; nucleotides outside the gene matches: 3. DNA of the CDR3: TGTGCCAGCAGCAGAACAGGGGACTATGGCTACACCTTC. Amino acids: CASSRTGDYGYTF.

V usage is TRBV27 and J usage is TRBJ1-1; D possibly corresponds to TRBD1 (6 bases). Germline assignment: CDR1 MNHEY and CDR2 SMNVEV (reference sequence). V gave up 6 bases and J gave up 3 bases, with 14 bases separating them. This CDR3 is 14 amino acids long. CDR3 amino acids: CASRPIGGYTEAFF. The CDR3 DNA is TGTGCCAGCAGACCTATAGGGGGTTACACTGAAGCTTTCTTT.

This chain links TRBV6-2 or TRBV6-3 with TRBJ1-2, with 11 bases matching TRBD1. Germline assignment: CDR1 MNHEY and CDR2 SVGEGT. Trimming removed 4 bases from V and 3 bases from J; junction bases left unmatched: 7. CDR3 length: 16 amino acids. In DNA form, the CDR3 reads TGTGCCAGCAGTTTCCGGACAGGGGGCTGGGACTATGGCTACACCTTC. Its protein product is CASSFRTGGWDYGYTF.

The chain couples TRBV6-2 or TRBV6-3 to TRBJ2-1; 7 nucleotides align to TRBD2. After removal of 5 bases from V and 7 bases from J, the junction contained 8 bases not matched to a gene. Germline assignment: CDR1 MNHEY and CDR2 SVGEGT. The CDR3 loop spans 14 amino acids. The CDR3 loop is CASSGPGLRNEQFF. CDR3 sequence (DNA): TGTGCCAGCAGTGGCCCGGGACTAAGGAATGAGCAGTTCTTC.

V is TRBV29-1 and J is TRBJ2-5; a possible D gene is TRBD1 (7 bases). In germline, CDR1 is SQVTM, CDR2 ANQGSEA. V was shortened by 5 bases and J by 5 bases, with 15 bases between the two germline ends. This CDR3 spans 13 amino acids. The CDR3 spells CSVRAGGLETQYF. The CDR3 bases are TGCAGCGTTAGGGCAGGGGGGTTGGAGACCCAGTACTTC. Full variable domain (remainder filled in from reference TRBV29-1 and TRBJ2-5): SAVISQKPSRDICQRGTSLTIQCQVDSQVTMMFWYRQQPGQSLTLIATANQGSEATYESGFVIDKFPISRPNLTFSTLTVSNMSPEDSSIYLCSVRAGGLETQYFGPGTRLLVL.

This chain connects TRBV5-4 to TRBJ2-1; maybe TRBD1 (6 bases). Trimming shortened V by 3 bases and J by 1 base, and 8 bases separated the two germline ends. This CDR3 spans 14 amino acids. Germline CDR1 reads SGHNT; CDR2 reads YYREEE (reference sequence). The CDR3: CASSSTGSYNEQFF. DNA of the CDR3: TGTGCCAGCAGCTCGACAGGATCCTACAATGAGCAGTTCTTC.

The CDR3 DNA is TGTGCCAGCTCACCATCGTTCCGGGGTGAAAAACTGTTTTTT. Residues: CASSPSFRGEKLFF. This chain links TRBV18 with TRBJ1-4; no clear D. The CDR3 length is 14 residues. V was clipped by 2 bases and J by 7 bases, with 11 bases between them. Germline lookup yields CDR1 KGHSH and CDR2 LQKENI. The full variable domain, completed using reference TRBV18 and TRBJ1-4, is NAGVMQNPRHLVRRRGQEARLRCSPMKGHSHVYWYRQLPEEGLKFMVYLQKENIIDESGMPKERFSAEFPKEGPSILRIQQVVRGDSAAYFCASSPSFRGEKLFFGSGTQLSVL.

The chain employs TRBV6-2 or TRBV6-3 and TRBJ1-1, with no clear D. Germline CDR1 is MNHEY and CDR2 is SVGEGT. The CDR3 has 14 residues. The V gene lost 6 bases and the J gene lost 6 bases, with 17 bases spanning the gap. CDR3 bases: TGTGCCAGCAGCCTCTTGTCCGTGCAGGCTGAAGCTTTCTTT. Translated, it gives CASSLLSVQAEAFF.

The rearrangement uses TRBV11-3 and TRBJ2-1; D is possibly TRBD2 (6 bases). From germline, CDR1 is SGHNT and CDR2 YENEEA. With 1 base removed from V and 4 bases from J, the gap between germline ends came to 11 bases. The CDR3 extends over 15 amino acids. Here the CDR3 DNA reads TGTGCCAGCAGCTTAGGATGGGGGGTATACAATGAGCAGTTCTTC. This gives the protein CASSLGWGVYNEQFF.

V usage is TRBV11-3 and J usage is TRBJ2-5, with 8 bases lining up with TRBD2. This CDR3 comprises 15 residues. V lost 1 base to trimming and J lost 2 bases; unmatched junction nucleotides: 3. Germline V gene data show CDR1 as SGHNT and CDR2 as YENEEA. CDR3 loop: CASSLGEREQETQYF. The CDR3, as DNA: TGTGCCAGCAGCTTAGGAGAGCGGGAGCAAGAGACCCAGTACTTC.